This TCR beta chain derives from a study of a mutant IDH1 vaccine in newly diagnosed glioma. On this clone itself: Its antigen remains unidentified. The same CDR3 is also encoded by other DNA sequences in this sample.

Some clones are missing from TCRdb's copy, which holds only in-frame ones; the method was immunoSEQ multiplex PCR. The sample consists of tens of thousands of clones, about 80% of them appearing once. The time point here: baseline, week 1 (first vaccination visit). The treatment is: pre-vaccination baseline after standard-of-care therapy. Overall study results and limits: Induction of immune responses by the vaccine occurred in approximately 92% of patients.

Trimming pared 0 bases from V and 1 base from J, leaving 5 bases between. Germline V gene data show CDR1 as SGDLS and CDR2 as YYNGEE. The CDR3 loop spans 13 amino acids. Sequenced material: PBMCs, taken from a glioma patient treated with radiotherapy, temozolomide or both. This clonotype was sampled from a woman aged 45-59 years with glioma. The gene calls are TRBV9 and TRBJ2-7, with D perhaps matching TRBD1 (5 bases). The DNA of the CDR3 is TGTGCCAGCAGCGTAGCAGGGTCCTACGAGCAGTACTTC. Its protein is CASSVAGSYEQYF.